This TCR beta chain was obtained from a study of blood T cells in healthy people across ages. Whole-study findings and limits: Possibly confounding the expanded clonotype changes was the fact that donor CMV status was unknown.

The germline CDR1 and CDR2 sequences are LGHNA and YSLEER. The CDR3 consists of 13 residues. Trimming took off 7 bases at V and 5 bases at J, with 13 bases between the two ends. In its sample, this clonotype was seen a few times. Antigen: not known. For the second PCR, which ran for 7 to 11 cycles, a sample-barcoded 5' primer and a J-beta primer mix were used. TCRdb re-called the 5' RACE reads with MiXCR, one entry per CDR3 protein. In the table there are 1,500,000 or so distinct CDR3 sequences, approximately 59% of which are singletons. The sequence derives from a man aged 18 to 29 in good health. The chain recombines TRBV4-3 with TRBJ2-3, with D possibly being TRBD2 (5 bases). Sequencing was performed on blood. The CDR3 reads CASNSRGGDTQYF. CDR3 bases: TGCGCCAGCAATAGCCGGGGTGGAGATACGCAGTATTTT.